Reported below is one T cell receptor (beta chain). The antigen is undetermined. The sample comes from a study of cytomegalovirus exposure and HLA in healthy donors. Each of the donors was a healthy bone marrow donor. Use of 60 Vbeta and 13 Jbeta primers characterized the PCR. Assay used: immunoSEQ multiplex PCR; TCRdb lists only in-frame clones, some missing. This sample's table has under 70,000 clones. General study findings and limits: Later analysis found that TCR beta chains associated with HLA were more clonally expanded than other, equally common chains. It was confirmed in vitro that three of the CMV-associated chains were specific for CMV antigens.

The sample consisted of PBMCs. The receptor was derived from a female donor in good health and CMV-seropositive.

In nucleotides, the CDR3 is TGTGCCAGCAGCTCCGGGACAGGGCACTTCGGGGGCTACACCTTC. Encoded protein: CASSSGTGHFGGYTF. The chain combines TRBV7-2 with TRBJ1-2; 9 nucleotides align to TRBD1. With 4 bases clipped from V and 8 bases from J, the junction kept 11 bases outside the gene matches. This CDR3 contains 15 residues. Germline loops: CDR1 SGHTA, CDR2 FQGNSA.